This TCR beta chain appears in the sequencing data of a study of CD8+ T cells in alopecia areata. About this clone itself: Antigen: not known.

General study points: Against the mouse data, patients shared TCRs less clearly, possibly for HLA reasons.

Extraction of RNA preceded its reverse transcription into cDNA, which served as the sequencing template. Some clones are missing from TCRdb's copy, which holds only in-frame ones; the method was immunoSEQ multiplex PCR. The data hold approximately 98,000 clones, with approximately 59% observed a single time. Trimming left V 0 bases short and J 4 bases short, with 23 bases between. This CDR3 has 19 residues. Germline CDR1 LGHNA, CDR2 YSLEER. The rearrangement uses TRBV4-3 and TRBJ2-3, with D possibly TRBD2 on 5 matching bases. The origin of this receptor is a human donor in good health. Material: CD8+ T cells sorted from blood. CDR3 sequence: CASSQEVWGPLVRADTQYF. In nucleotides, the CDR3 is TGCGCCAGCAGCCAAGAAGTCTGGGGTCCCTTGGTGAGGGCAGATACGCAGTATTTT.